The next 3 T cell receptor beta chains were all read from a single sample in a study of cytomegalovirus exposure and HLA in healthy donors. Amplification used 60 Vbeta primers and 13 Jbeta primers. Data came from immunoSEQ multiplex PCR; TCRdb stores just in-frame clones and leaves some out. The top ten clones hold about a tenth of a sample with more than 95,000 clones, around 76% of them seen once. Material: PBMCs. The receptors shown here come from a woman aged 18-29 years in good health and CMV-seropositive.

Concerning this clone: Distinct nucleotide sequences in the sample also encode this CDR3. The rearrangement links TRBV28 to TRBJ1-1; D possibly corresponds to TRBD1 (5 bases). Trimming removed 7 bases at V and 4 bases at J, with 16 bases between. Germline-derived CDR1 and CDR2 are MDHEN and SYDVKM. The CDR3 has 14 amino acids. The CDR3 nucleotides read TGTGCCAGCAACCCCGACAGAGTGTTCACTGAAGCTTTCTTT. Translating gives CASNPDRVFTEAFF.

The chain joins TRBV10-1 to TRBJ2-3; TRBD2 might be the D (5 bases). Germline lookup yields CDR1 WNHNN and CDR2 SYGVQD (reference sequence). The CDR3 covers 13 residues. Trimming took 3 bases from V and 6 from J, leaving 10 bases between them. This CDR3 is CASSELLGDTQYF. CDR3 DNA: TGCGCCAGCAGTGAACTACTAGGGGATACGCAGTATTTT.

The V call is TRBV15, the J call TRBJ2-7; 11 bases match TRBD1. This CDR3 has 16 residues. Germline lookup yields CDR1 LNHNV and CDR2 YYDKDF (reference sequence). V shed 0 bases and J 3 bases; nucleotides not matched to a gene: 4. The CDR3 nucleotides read TGTGCCACCAGCAGAGATCGGGGGACAGGGGGCTACGAGCAGTACTTC. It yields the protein CATSRDRGTGGYEQYF.